Presented here are 7 T cell receptor beta chains from one specimen sequenced in a study of T cell responses to AZD1222 COVID-19 vaccine. Libraries were prepared by immunoSEQ multiplex PCR; TCRdb keeps only in-frame clonotypes and omits some of them. The sample contains under 150,000 clones, about 92% of which appear only once. The sample here was peripheral blood, taken on day 0 of AZD1222 vaccination. Every receptor here comes from an adult in good health.

This sequence joins TRBV7-9 and TRBJ1-2; D perhaps matches TRBD1 (6 bases). Germline V lookup: CDR1 SEHNR, CDR2 FQNEAQ (reference sequence). This CDR3 comprises 12 residues. Trimming shortened V by 5 bases and J by 5 bases, and 9 bases separated the two germline ends. CDR3 in DNA: TGTGCCAGCAGCGTGGACAGATATGGCTACACCTTC. This encodes CASSVDRYGYTF.

This rearrangement joins TRBV6-7 to TRBJ1-5; TRBD1 matches at 7 bases. TRBV6-7 is designated an ORF whose function remains uncertain. This CDR3 region has 16 residues. V was pared by 5 bases and J by 0 bases, with 7 bases of the junction left unmatched. The CDR3: CASSRTGPASNQPQHF. CDR3 nucleotides: TGTGCCAGCAGTAGGACAGGTCCTGCTAGCAATCAGCCCCAGCATTTT.

The CDR3 is CASSQSKSISYGYTF. The CDR3 region has the DNA TGCGCCAGCAGTCAATCTAAGTCGATCAGCTATGGCTACACCTTC. The chain joins TRBV23-1 to TRBJ1-2; D is ambiguous. TRBV23-1 belongs to the ORF category, with a function that is uncertain. The CDR3 runs to 15 residues. The germline V and J ends were trimmed by 0 bases and 4 bases, with 12 bases remaining between them.

V usage is TRBV7-2 and J usage is TRBJ1-1, with D maybe TRBD1 (5 bases). Trimming took off 1 base at V and 6 bases at J, with 15 bases between the two ends. The CDR3 extends over 15 amino acids. CDR1 is SGHTA, CDR2 FQGNSA, per germline. As DNA, the CDR3 is TGTGCCAGCAGCTTAGGTAGGCAGGGAGCGGCTGAAGCTTTCTTT. It is translated as CASSLGRQGAAEAFF.

This clone showed up just a few times. Distinct nucleotide sequences in the sample also encode this CDR3. V and J are TRBV5-4 and TRBJ2-5; no definite D call. The germline CDR1 and CDR2 sequences are SGHNT and YYREEE (reference sequence). V lost 0 bases, J lost 3 bases, and 0 bases lay in between. The CDR3 is made up of 11 amino acids. CDR3 protein: CASSLEETQYF. As DNA, the CDR3 is TGTGCCAGCAGCTTGGAAGAGACCCAGTACTTC.

A remark on this clone: A read error may account for a junction end that differs from germline. The chain carries TRBV4-2 and TRBJ2-7, with D hard to call. The CDR3 contains 12 residues. CDR1 and CDR2 from the germline V gene are LGHNA and YNFKEQ. The CDR3 here is CASSPTVYERYF. Written as DNA, the CDR3 is TGTGCCAGCAGCCCCACGGTGTACGAGCGGTACTTC.

This clone appeared once. The chain employs TRBV27 and TRBJ2-1, with 8 bases aligning to TRBD2. V trimming: 0 bases; J trimming: 2 bases; junction bases outside the gene matches: 9. This CDR3 has 18 residues. CDR1 and CDR2 (germline): MNHEY, SMNVEV (reference sequence). This chain's CDR3 is CASSLSPSGPTTYNEQFF. The CDR3 coding sequence is TGTGCCAGCAGTTTATCCCCTAGCGGGCCAACCACCTACAATGAGCAGTTCTTC.